The rows below give T cell receptor beta chains drawn from one sample of a study of blood T cell repertoires in COVID-19. Assay: immunoSEQ multiplex PCR; the TCRdb copy retains only in-frame clones and omits some. Among 160,000 or so clones listed, around four fifths were seen once. Material for sequencing was PBMCs or T cells enriched from blood (not recorded which). The receptors were sampled from a woman aged 45-60 years who had recovered from COVID-19. The CDR3 runs from the conserved cysteine through the conserved F or W. The order of the fields is V gene, clone size, J gene, D gene, CDR3 protein, CDR3 DNA. D genes are given only for firm matches. A row's size may be missing; if present it is once, few, many or a size class.

V gene: TRBV10-3; clone size: NA; J gene: TRBJ1-2; D gene: NA; CDR3 protein: CAISDYRDGYTF; CDR3 DNA: TGTGCCATCAGTGATTACAGGGACGGCTACACCTTC
V gene: TRBV7-8; clone size: NA; J gene: TRBJ2-7; D gene: TRBD2; CDR3 protein: CASSREGNYEQYF; CDR3 DNA: TGTGCCAGCAGCCGGGAGGGCAACTACGAGCAGTACTTC
V gene: TRBV6-1; clone size: NA; J gene: TRBJ2-1; D gene: TRBD1; CDR3 protein: CASSEAQARGRDEQFF; CDR3 DNA: TGTGCCAGCAGTGAAGCGCAGGCCAGGGGGCGGGATGAGCAGTTCTTC
V gene: TRBV15; clone size: NA; J gene: TRBJ2-7; D gene: TRBD2; CDR3 protein: CATSRRTYSTSGYEQYF; CDR3 DNA: TGTGCCACCAGCAGGCGGACCTACAGTACTAGCGGTTACGAGCAGTACTTC
V gene: TRBV18; clone size: NA; J gene: TRBJ2-7; D gene: NA; CDR3 protein: CASSMGSRDWDEQYF; CDR3 DNA: TGTGCCAGCTCAATGGGTAGCAGGGATTGGGACGAGCAGTACTTC
V gene: TRBV20-1; clone size: NA; J gene: TRBJ2-7; D gene: NA; CDR3 protein: CSASPGRRGEQYF; CDR3 DNA: TGCAGTGCTAGTCCGGGTCGACGGGGCGAGCAGTACTTC
V gene: TRBV19; clone size: NA; J gene: TRBJ2-5; D gene: TRBD1; CDR3 protein: CASKPGQGRETQYF; CDR3 DNA: TGTGCCAGCAAACCGGGACAGGGAAGGGAGACCCAGTACTTC
V gene: TRBV5-1; clone size: once; J gene: TRBJ1-1; D gene: TRBD1; CDR3 protein: CASSPGQALINTEAFF; CDR3 DNA: TGCGCCAGCAGCCCTGGACAGGCCCTTATCAACACTGAAGCTTTCTTT
V gene: TRBV3-1/TRBV3-2; clone size: NA; J gene: TRBJ2-7; D gene: NA; CDR3 protein: CASSSDYSYEQYF; CDR3 DNA: TGTGCCAGCAGCTCAGACTACTCCTACGAGCAGTACTTC
V gene: TRBV6-5; clone size: NA; J gene: TRBJ2-1; D gene: NA; CDR3 protein: CASSYSIAEPYNEQFF; CDR3 DNA: TGTGCCAGCAGTTACTCGATTGCGGAGCCCTACAATGAGCAGTTCTTC
V gene: TRBV7-2; clone size: once; J gene: TRBJ1-6; D gene: NA; CDR3 protein: CASIYRVSPDSPLHF; CDR3 DNA: TGTGCCAGCATCTACAGGGTCAGTCCAGATTCACCCCTCCACTTT
V gene: TRBV9; clone size: NA; J gene: TRBJ2-4; D gene: NA; CDR3 protein: CASSEGPPGVWNIQYF; CDR3 DNA: TGTGCCAGCAGCGAGGGGCCTCCGGGAGTATGGAACATTCAGTACTTC
V gene: TRBV19; clone size: once; J gene: TRBJ1-6; D gene: NA; CDR3 protein: CASGNLDSVSPLHF; CDR3 DNA: TGTGCCAGTGGAAATCTCGACAGCGTCTCACCCCTCCACTTT
V gene: TRBV10-3; clone size: NA; J gene: TRBJ2-3; D gene: TRBD2; CDR3 protein: CAIRPIAGPTDTQYF; CDR3 DNA: TGTGCCATCAGACCGATAGCGGGGCCCACAGATACGCAGTATTTT
V gene: TRBV5-1; clone size: NA; J gene: TRBJ2-7; D gene: NA; CDR3 protein: CASSLVGADSYEQYF; CDR3 DNA: TGCGCCAGCAGCTTGGTTGGGGCAGACTCCTACGAGCAGTACTTC
V gene: TRBV2; clone size: NA; J gene: TRBJ1-1; D gene: TRBD1; CDR3 protein: CASSRQGAIGTEAFF; CDR3 DNA: TGTGCCAGCAGTCGACAGGGGGCGATTGGCACTGAAGCTTTCTTT
V gene: TRBV5-4; clone size: NA; J gene: TRBJ2-7; D gene: TRBD1; CDR3 protein: CATRQGAGYEQYF; CDR3 DNA: TGTGCCACCAGACAGGGGGCAGGATACGAGCAGTACTTC
V gene: TRBV10-3; clone size: NA; J gene: TRBJ1-1; D gene: NA; CDR3 protein: CAISDPQGMNTEAFF; CDR3 DNA: TGTGCCATCAGTGACCCCCAGGGTATGAACACTGAAGCTTTCTTT
V gene: TRBV28; clone size: few; J gene: TRBJ2-4; D gene: TRBD2; CDR3 protein: CASSFGRDIQYF; CDR3 DNA: TGTGCCAGCAGTTTCGGGAGGGACATTCAGTACTTC
V gene: TRBV20-1; clone size: NA; J gene: TRBJ2-3; D gene: TRBD1; CDR3 protein: CSASRQGNTDTQYF; CDR3 DNA: TGCAGTGCTAGTCGACAGGGGAACACAGATACGCAGTATTTT
V gene: TRBV11-2; clone size: NA; J gene: TRBJ2-6; D gene: NA; CDR3 protein: CASSLEGFSGANVLTF; CDR3 DNA: TGTGCCAGCAGCTTAGAGGGCTTTTCTGGGGCCAACGTCCTGACTTTC
V gene: TRBV27; clone size: NA; J gene: TRBJ1-2; D gene: NA; CDR3 protein: CASVESGLGGNGYTF; CDR3 DNA: TGTGCCAGCGTAGAATCAGGGTTAGGGGGAAATGGCTACACCTTC
V gene: TRBV4-3; clone size: NA; J gene: TRBJ2-1; D gene: TRBD1; CDR3 protein: CASSQGTGGWDEQFF; CDR3 DNA: TGCGCCAGCAGCCAAGGGACAGGGGGTTGGGATGAGCAGTTCTTC
V gene: TRBV7-2; clone size: few; J gene: TRBJ2-1; D gene: TRBD2; CDR3 protein: CASSFSRASGKSSYNEQFF; CDR3 DNA: TGTGCCAGCAGCTTTTCTAGGGCCAGCGGGAAGAGCTCCTACAATGAGCAGTTCTTC
V gene: TRBV28; clone size: NA; J gene: TRBJ1-2; D gene: TRBD1; CDR3 protein: CAEGTRTGNGYTF; CDR3 DNA: TGTGCCGAAGGGACAAGGACAGGGAATGGCTACACCTTC
V gene: TRBV12-5; clone size: NA; J gene: TRBJ2-4; D gene: NA; CDR3 protein: CASGEDRIHIQYF; CDR3 DNA: TGTGCTAGTGGCGAAGACAGGATCCACATTCAGTACTTC
V gene: TRBV10-3; clone size: NA; J gene: TRBJ2-3; D gene: TRBD2; CDR3 protein: CAIRGTSGGPGTDTQYF; CDR3 DNA: TGTGCCATCAGGGGGACTAGCGGGGGGCCTGGCACAGATACGCAGTATTTT
V gene: TRBV18; clone size: NA; J gene: TRBJ1-6; D gene: TRBD1; CDR3 protein: CASSGTGGGPPLHF; CDR3 DNA: TGTGCCAGCTCAGGGACAGGGGGCGGACCACCCCTCCACTTT
V gene: TRBV10-3; clone size: NA; J gene: TRBJ1-5; D gene: TRBD1; CDR3 protein: CAISEATGLQPQHF; CDR3 DNA: TGTGCCATCAGTGAGGCGACAGGGCTCCAGCCCCAGCATTTT
V gene: TRBV4-3; clone size: NA; J gene: TRBJ1-2; D gene: NA; CDR3 protein: CASSFVPGWVGYGYTF; CDR3 DNA: TGCGCCAGCAGCTTCGTCCCGGGTTGGGTGGGCTATGGCTACACCTTC
V gene: TRBV29-1; clone size: NA; J gene: TRBJ2-1; D gene: TRBD2; CDR3 protein: CSARLATYNEQFF; CDR3 DNA: TGCAGCGCCCGACTAGCAACCTACAATGAGCAGTTCTTC
V gene: TRBV7-9; clone size: NA; J gene: TRBJ1-1; D gene: TRBD1; CDR3 protein: CASSLSGQGIAFF; CDR3 DNA: TGTGCCAGCAGCTTGTCGGGACAGGGTATCGCTTTCTTT
V gene: TRBV7-9; clone size: NA; J gene: TRBJ1-5; D gene: NA; CDR3 protein: CASSRGSGSYQPQHF; CDR3 DNA: TGTGCCAGCAGCCGAGGTTCGGGGTCATATCAGCCCCAGCATTTT
V gene: TRBV28; clone size: NA; J gene: TRBJ2-1; D gene: NA; CDR3 protein: CASSPLAPSYNEQFF; CDR3 DNA: TGTGCCAGCAGCCCCCTAGCGCCTTCCTACAATGAGCAGTTCTTC
V gene: TRBV9; clone size: few; J gene: TRBJ2-6; D gene: TRBD1; CDR3 protein: CASSVQGAGANVLTF; CDR3 DNA: TGTGCCAGCAGCGTCCAGGGGGCTGGGGCCAACGTCCTGACTTTC
V gene: TRBV7-2; clone size: NA; J gene: TRBJ2-3; D gene: TRBD2; CDR3 protein: CASSPSGGTDTQYF; CDR3 DNA: TGTGCCAGCAGCCCTAGCGGGGGGACAGATACGCAGTATTTT
V gene: TRBV18; clone size: NA; J gene: TRBJ2-7; D gene: NA; CDR3 protein: CASSPPAGSHYEQYF; CDR3 DNA: TGTGCCAGCTCACCTCCTGCGGGATCTCACTACGAGCAGTACTTC
V gene: TRBV18; clone size: NA; J gene: TRBJ2-1; D gene: TRBD2; CDR3 protein: CASSPRTSGSNEQFF; CDR3 DNA: TGTGCCAGCTCACCAAGGACTAGCGGGAGTAATGAGCAGTTCTTC
V gene: TRBV2; clone size: NA; J gene: TRBJ1-5; D gene: NA; CDR3 protein: CASRAGQSDQPQHF; CDR3 DNA: TGTGCCAGCAGGGCCGGACAGAGCGATCAGCCCCAGCATTTT
V gene: TRBV7-9; clone size: NA; J gene: TRBJ2-1; D gene: TRBD1; CDR3 protein: CASSSQQGAFYNEQFF; CDR3 DNA: TGTGCCAGCAGCTCGCAACAGGGGGCCTTTTACAATGAGCAGTTCTTC
V gene: TRBV5-4; clone size: NA; J gene: TRBJ2-1; D gene: NA; CDR3 protein: CASSTGQGVGGEQFF; CDR3 DNA: TGTGCCAGCAGCACCGGGCAGGGCGTGGGGGGTGAGCAGTTCTTC
V gene: TRBV2; clone size: NA; J gene: TRBJ1-2; D gene: NA; CDR3 protein: CASSVLMDSNRKGRF; CDR3 DNA: TGTGCCAGCAGTGTATTGATGGACAGTAATAGGAAGGGGCGTTTC